Described below is a single T cell receptor beta chain sequence and its context. This clonotype was recorded a few times. It lacks a known antigen. Base qualities are not provided; no much larger clone lies one nucleotide away. The data were taken from a study of blood T cells in healthy people across ages (dated by TCRdb to the mid-2010s). Study-level background: Template switching captured roughly one uniquely barcoded TCR beta cDNA molecule per two T cells in model experiments. Using the same blood draw, the study looked at two additional independent replicas of 1 million unique cDNA reads for two donors, one aged 18 to 30 and the other aged 80 or older. Using deep sequencing normalized with unique cDNA molecular identifiers, the study measured how TCR beta repertoire diversity changes with age. Four age groups were formed from the donors: young (average about 16 years), middle-aged (approximately 39), aged (approximately 60) and long-lived (less than 85). To avoid experimental bias, donors of different ages were distributed randomly across sequencing lanes.

Systemically healthy Caucasian individuals from Russia, about 38 in total and aged roughly 6 to 95 years, were included as donors. Each donor gave ten milliliters of peripheral blood, collected into EDTA-treated Vacutainer tubes. PBMCs were isolated by Ficoll-Paque density-gradient centrifugation, with at least 6 million obtained per sample. Total RNA was extracted from PBMCs with Trizol reagent, with at least 5 micrograms obtained per sample. For every donor, an aliquot of PBMCs went through flow cytometry to measure the percentages of naive CD45RAhigh/CD27high T cells. General study outcomes and caveats: Compared with the aged group, the long-lived group had more naive CD4+ T cells, fewer expanded clones and increased TCR diversity, suggesting age selection. Because the CMV infection status of the donors was unknown, age-related changes in expanded clonotypes may potentially have been confounded. Estimates of total diversity from one million sequenced T cells were regarded as lower bounds and underestimates. Observed TCR beta diversity per million T cells fell roughly linearly with age, and a significant reduction was already apparent by age about 38. The percentage of naive T cells measured by flow cytometry correlated strongly with observed TCR beta diversity. Bulk unsorted PBMC profiling prevented conclusive comparison of naive and antigen-experienced compartments.

The receptor library was made with 5' RACE. Reads for this sample came from an Illumina HiSeq 2500. The second PCR ran for roughly 7 to 11 cycles and used a J-beta primer mix along with a sample-barcoded 5' primer. A template-switch 5' adaptor carrying 12 random nucleotides introduced a unique molecular identifier onto each TCR beta cDNA molecule. Each sample yielded at least 3 million CDR3-containing paired-end reads. First-strand cDNA synthesis was performed from all RNA using the Mint cDNA synthesis kit, with priming by a TRBC-specific oligonucleotide. After uracil-DNA glycosylase treatment, a first 18-cycle PCR used universal primers M1SS and BC2_uni_R on all cDNA. The published analysis was carried out like this. For normalization, 1 million high-quality reads were randomly selected from each sample, with every read carrying a distinct molecular identifier. Reads sharing molecular identifiers were discarded rather than binned into consensus sequences. MiTCR, run with a Q25 quality threshold and the strictest error-elimination algorithm, handled CDR3 identification, clonotype clustering and error correction. Lower-bound total TCR beta diversity was estimated with a nonparametric unseen species model using Euler transformation. Through fastp at Q25 and MiXCR, TCRdb rebuilt clones from the public reads, retaining in-frame beta chains. One record per CDR3 amino acid sequence lists the most common genes and DNA. The V and J calls and clone size are TCRdb's, not the authors'. Within this sample are about 1,800,000 distinct CDR3 sequences, with 25% to 30% of them counted one time only. The ten largest clones take up 7.7% of the sample.

V is pruned by 5 bases and J by 4 bases, leaving 7 bases of the junction without a gene match. The CDR3 contains 16 residues, cysteine and phenylalanine counted. The sequence is cut down to CDR3 DNA, 48 bases in frame from base 1. For CDR1 and CDR2, the germline V gene (reference sequence) lists MNHEY and SMNVEV. Recombination linked TRBV27 to TRBJ2-5; 13 bases in between match TRBD2. The TCR comes from a woman in her 30s in good health. Sequenced sample: blood. The nucleotide sequence is given as TGTGCCAGCAGTGGTCGGACTAGCGGGGGCAGAGAGACCCAGTACTTC. Translated, this gives CASSGRTSGGRETQYF.